Presented here are 22 T cell receptor beta chains from one specimen sequenced in a study of T cells in Graves' hyperthyroidism and ophthalmopathy. From RNA transcripts, TCR beta CDR3 regions were amplified. The TCR CDR3 first-round RT-PCR relied on the HTBI primer set. One entry per CDR3 protein, called by TCRdb with MiXCR from the multiplex PCR reads. The sample lists some 620,000 distinct CDR3 sequences; around 16% were seen once. Specimen: blood. These receptors all stem from a young woman with Graves' hyperthyroidism.

This clonotype was recorded many times. The CDR3 sequence: CASSLGLVPYSYEQYF. The CDR3 region has the DNA TGTGCCAGCAGCTTAGGACTAGTCCCCTACTCCTACGAGCAGTACTTC. The chain uses TRBV5-5 and TRBJ2-7, with 7 bases aligning to TRBD2. Germline V CDR1 and CDR2: SGHKS, YYEKEE (reference sequence). Germline trimming cut 2 bases from V and 0 bases from J; bases unmatched to any gene: 8. The CDR3 is made up of 16 amino acids.

The chain is built from TRBV5-1 and TRBJ2-2; 7 bases fit TRBD2. The ends lost 4 bases at V and 8 bases at J; junction bases unmatched: 14. Germline V lookup: CDR1 SGHRS, CDR2 YFSETQ. This CDR3 region has 16 residues. The CDR3 DNA follows: TGCGCCAGCAGCCCACAGCTCGGGGAGGGCCCTGGGGAGCTGTTTTTT. It translates to CASSPQLGEGPGELFF.

This clonotype was detected only a few times. The chain has TRBV20-1 and TRBJ1-6; D unclear. The CDR3 has 15 amino acids. The ends were cut back, 3 bases at V and 6 bases at J, with 15 bases in the middle. Germline CDR1 and CDR2: DFQATT and SNEGSKA (reference sequence). The CDR3 spells CSARAWGGSNSPLHF. CDR3 in DNA: TGCAGTGCTAGGGCCTGGGGTGGAAGTAATTCACCCCTCCACTTT.

This clonotype was recorded at least ten times. This chain uses TRBV28 with TRBJ1-1, with a possible D match to TRBD1 (5 bases). Trimming removed 4 bases from V and 2 bases from J, with 14 bases in between. CDR1 is MDHEN and CDR2 is SYDVKM in the germline V gene. CDR3 size: 15 residues. The CDR3 DNA follows: TGTGCCAGCAGTTCCCCCGGGGCCTCCAACACTGAAGCTTTCTTT. Translation: CASSSPGASNTEAFF.

Only a few counts were recorded for this clonotype. This likely traces to a read error, being one base from a far larger clone. The J gene is TRBJ2-7, the V gene TRBV28; 9 bases are shared with TRBD2. Germline CDR1 reads MDHEN; CDR2 reads SYDVKM. The CDR3 runs 14 residues. This chain's CDR3 is CASSLAGGSYGQYF. The CDR3 nucleotides read TGTGCCAGCAGTTTAGCGGGAGGGAGCTACGGGCAGTACTTC.

Ten or more counts support this clonotype. This sequence joins TRBV20-1 and TRBJ1-2; 8 bases line up with TRBD1. V shed 1 base, J shed 2 bases, and the junction held 6 bases outside the gene matches. Germline V gene sequence: CDR1 DFQATT, CDR2 SNEGSKA (reference sequence). CDR3 length: 15 residues. The DNA for the CDR3 is TGCAGTGCTAGAGGCGGGTACAGGGGGAACTATGGCTACACCTTC. Protein: CSARGGYRGNYGYTF.

The V gene is TRBV5-1, the J gene TRBJ1-6; D is undetermined. The CDR3 runs to 14 residues. Trimming removed 7 bases from V and 0 bases from J, with 8 bases in between. Germline lookup yields CDR1 SGHRS and CDR2 YFSETQ. The CDR3: CASGRNSYNSPLHF. CDR3 DNA: TGCGCCAGCGGGAGAAACTCCTATAATTCACCCCTCCACTTT.

In its sample, this clonotype was seen many times. CDR3 sequence (DNA): TGTGCCAGCTCACCAGGGACAGGGGGCGCAGAGACCCAGTACTTC. Residues: CASSPGTGGAETQYF. The V and J genes are TRBV18 and TRBJ2-5; 12 bases match TRBD1. V trimming: 2 bases; J trimming: 4 bases; junction bases outside the gene matches: 2. The CDR3 consists of 15 residues. Germline lookup yields CDR1 KGHSH and CDR2 LQKENI.

The table lists this clonotype with many counts. The rearrangement links TRBV20-1 to TRBJ1-1; D ambiguous. The CDR3 spans 12 residues. V lost 3 bases and J 10 bases, leaving 15 bases between the germline ends. Per germline, CDR1 DFQATT and CDR2 SNEGSKA (reference sequence). The CDR3 DNA reads TGCAGTGCTAGTGCCAGTTTTGGCGGAGCTTTCTTT. Translated, it gives CSASASFGGAFF.

The table lists this clonotype with many counts. The rearrangement joins TRBV12-3 or TRBV12-4 to TRBJ1-1, with 7 bases that match TRBD1. The ends lost 4 bases at V and 10 bases at J; junction bases unmatched: 12. The CDR3 sequence is 14 residues long. This CDR3 is CASSSGPYRGGAFF. Here the CDR3 DNA reads TGTGCCAGCAGTTCCGGCCCATACAGGGGAGGAGCTTTCTTT.

The rearrangement joins TRBV30 to TRBJ1-6; 10 nucleotides agree with TRBD1. This CDR3 has 13 residues. V dropped 5 bases and J dropped 8; count of bases not matched to a gene: 3. The V gene's germline CDR1 is GTSNPN and CDR2 SVGIG (reference sequence). CDR3 coding DNA: TGTGCCTGGGCGACAGGGGGCGATTCACCCCTCCACTTT. It specifies CAWATGGDSPLHF.

This clonotype was observed many times. The V gene is TRBV2, the J gene TRBJ2-7; the match to TRBD1 covers 7 bases. With 5 bases clipped from V and 1 base from J, the junction kept 11 bases outside the gene matches. This CDR3 has 16 amino acids. Germline CDR1 SNHLY, CDR2 FYNNEI. CDR3 DNA: TGTGCCAGCAGTCCCCCATCCCGGGACAGTTCCTACGAGCAGTACTTC. Its translation is CASSPPSRDSSYEQYF.

This clonotype appeared a few times. The chain links TRBV9 to TRBJ2-7, with D perhaps matching TRBD2 (6 bases). Trimming removed 2 bases from V and 3 bases from J, with 12 bases in between. Germline assignment: CDR1 SGDLS and CDR2 YYNGEE. This CDR3 spans 14 amino acids. As DNA, the CDR3 is TGTGCCAGCAGCGTGGAGGGGATTAACTACGAGCAGTACTTC. This translates into CASSVEGINYEQYF.

This clonotype was detected only a few times. V is TRBV30 and J is TRBJ2-1; D remains ambiguous. The germline V gene encodes CDR1 GTSNPN and CDR2 SVGIG (reference sequence). With 1 base removed from V and 2 bases from J, the gap between germline ends came to 6 bases. The CDR3 loop spans 13 amino acids. CDR3 DNA: TGTGCCTGGAGTGACATTCCCTACAATGAGCAGTTCTTC. Protein product: CAWSDIPYNEQFF.

A few counts support this clonotype. As DNA, the CDR3 is TGCAGCGTTGAAGGAAGGGGTAGGCAATTTGAGCAGTTCTTC. Amino acids: CSVEGRGRQFEQFF. The chain is built from TRBV29-1 and TRBJ2-1, with a tentative D call TRBD1 (5 bases). The CDR3 spans 14 residues. The V end was cut by 1 base, the J end by 9 bases, with 16 bases between. Germline lookup yields CDR1 SQVTM and CDR2 ANQGSEA.

Only a few counts were recorded for this clonotype. The chain has TRBV7-9 and TRBJ2-1; perhaps TRBD2 as D (6 bases). This CDR3 contains 13 residues. Germline V gives CDR1 SEHNR, CDR2 FQNEAQ (reference sequence). Trimming pared 0 bases from V and 9 bases from J, leaving 9 bases between. The CDR3 loop reads CASSLALGGEQFF. In nucleotides, the CDR3 is TGTGCCAGCAGCTTAGCTCTCGGGGGTGAGCAGTTCTTC.

In its sample, this clonotype was seen many times. The chain couples TRBV20-1 to TRBJ2-3; 7 bases align to TRBD2. The V segment lost 6 bases and the J segment 0 bases; nucleotides outside the gene matches: 12. Per the germline V gene, CDR1 is DFQATT and CDR2 is SNEGSKA (reference sequence). The CDR3 totals 16 residues. CDR3 sequence: CSAEGFVGGSTDTQYF. CDR3 DNA: TGCAGTGCCGAAGGGTTCGTGGGAGGGAGCACAGATACGCAGTATTTT.

This clonotype came up a few times. The J gene is TRBJ1-2, the V gene TRBV30; D unclear. The germline gives CDR1 GTSNPN, CDR2 SVGIG (reference sequence). V lost 8 bases and J 1 base, leaving 14 bases between the germline ends. This CDR3 has 13 amino acids. This CDR3 reads CARTGSFNYGYTF. In nucleotides, the CDR3 is TGTGCCCGGACCGGGAGCTTTAACTATGGCTACACCTTC.

This clonotype was seen repeatedly, ten times or more. V usage is TRBV6-6 and J usage is TRBJ1-5; D call uncertain. V lost 0 bases, J lost 6 bases, and 6 bases lay in between. Germline V CDR1 and CDR2: MNHNY, SVGAGI (reference sequence). The CDR3 consists of 13 residues. This CDR3 reads CASSYSFSQPQHF. The DNA of the CDR3 is TGTGCCAGCAGTTACTCCTTTAGTCAGCCCCAGCATTTT.

This clonotype was seen repeatedly, ten times or more. The chain carries TRBV28 and TRBJ2-7; D uncertain. The CDR3 totals 14 residues. Deletions cut 2 bases from V and 5 bases from J, with 13 bases between. The germline CDR1 and CDR2 sequences are MDHEN and SYDVKM. CDR3 sequence reads: CASSLRGPDNEQYF. DNA of the CDR3: TGTGCCAGCAGTTTACGTGGACCCGACAACGAGCAGTACTTC. Using reference TRBV28 and TRBJ2-7 for the parts outside the CDR3, the full variable domain is DVKVTQSSRYLVKRTGEKVFLECVQDMDHENMFWYRQDPGLGLRLIYFSYDVKMKEKGDIPEGYSVSREKKERFSLILESASTNQTSMYLCASSLRGPDNEQYFGPGTRLTVT.

The V call is TRBV13, the J call TRBJ2-7, with TRBD2 matching over 11 bases. Germline trimming cut 1 base from V and 0 bases from J; bases unmatched to any gene: 11. This CDR3 contains 19 residues. CDR1 and CDR2 (germline): PRHDT, FYEKMQ (reference sequence). The CDR3 region has the DNA TGTGCCAGCAGCTTAGCCCGTGGGGGACTAGCGGAGAGCTCCTACGAGCAGTACTTC. Translation gives CASSLARGGLAESSYEQYF.

This clonotype was seen just once. The J gene is TRBJ2-1, the V gene TRBV20-1, with TRBD2 matching 13 bases. Germline CDR1 is DFQATT and CDR2 is SNEGSKA (reference sequence). The CDR3 has 16 amino acids. J lost 8 bases, V lost 0 bases, and 7 bases had no gene match. CDR3 DNA: TGCAGTGCTAGAGATCATACTAGCGGGAGGGAGGATGAGCAGTTCTTC. Protein product: CSARDHTSGREDEQFF.